The TCR beta chain described here comes from a study of human T cells and chemical hapten exposure. The wider study: There were per-sample TCR yield variations, arising mainly from small pooled library volume differences.

Broader study findings: Unchanged with DPC sensitization were TCRs above 1 in 1000 frequency.

Before extraction, the whole blood was not fractionated, and total RNA was taken from it. This clonotype was found many times. Its cognate antigen is unknown. The library tagged individual cDNA molecules with unique molecular identifiers. TCRdb re-called the 5' RACE reads through MiXCR, storing one row per CDR3 protein. The sample consists of more than 140,000 distinct CDR3 sequences, 4.1% of them appearing once. Germline V gene sequence: CDR1 LGHDT, CDR2 YNNKEL (reference sequence). This CDR3 is built from 16 residues. With 4 bases removed from V and 1 base from J, the gap between germline ends came to 16 bases.

The genes are TRBV3-1 and TRBJ1-2, with a possible D match to TRBD1 (5 bases). The receptor comes from a female donor in good health. CDR3 sequence reads: CASSLIRGTFNYGYTF. For the CDR3, the DNA is TGTGCCAGCAGCCTGATTAGAGGGACGTTTAACTATGGCTACACCTTC.